A single sample is the source of the 32 T cell receptor beta chains below, sequenced in a study of blood T cell repertoires in COVID-19 (dated by TCRdb to 2018 to 2021). Libraries were built with the immunoSEQ multiplex PCR assay. Here the immuneACCESS table is served through TCRdb, limited to in-frame sequences with V and J called. Missing clones are a known gap in these copies; in checked studies unresolved V genes cover under half, and the rest lacks a known reason. The sample contains roughly 57,000 clones, 89% of them found a single time. The top ten clonotypes cover roughly a fifth of the sample. Sequencing used peripheral blood. The receptors originated from a human donor in a cohort sampled during active COVID-19.

This rearrangement joins TRBV5-1 to TRBJ2-1; no reliable D call. From germline, CDR1 is SGHRS and CDR2 YFSETQ. Trimming left V 4 bases short and J 5 bases short, with 10 bases between. CDR3 size: 13 residues. The DNA of the CDR3 is TGCGCCAGCAGCAACACAAATGACAATGAGCAGTTCTTC. Its protein product is CASSNTNDNEQFF.

The count of this clone is one. CDR3 sequence reads: CASSPPQGRGIGSLYF. For the CDR3, the DNA is TGTGCCAGCTCACCCCCGCAAGGCAGGGGGATCGGGTCGCTGTACTTC. The chain uses TRBV18 and TRBJ2-5; 7 positions agree with TRBD1. V was pared by 3 bases and J by 13 bases, with 20 bases of the junction left unmatched. CDR1 is KGHSH, CDR2 LQKENI, per germline. The CDR3 is 16 amino acids.

This rearrangement joins TRBV2 to TRBJ1-2; tentatively, D is TRBD1 (5 bases). Germline CDR1 reads SNHLY; CDR2 reads FYNNEI. The CDR3 extends over 15 amino acids. V was clipped by 5 bases and J by 2 bases, with 15 bases between them. Here the CDR3 reads CASSPSKQENYGYTF. The CDR3 DNA reads TGTGCCAGCAGTCCGTCTAAACAGGAAAACTATGGCTACACCTTC.

The chain has TRBV7-9 and TRBJ1-2; D perhaps matches TRBD1 (5 bases). Trimming removed 2 bases at V and 1 base at J, with 14 bases between. Germline CDR1 reads SEHNR; CDR2 reads FQNEAQ (reference sequence). This CDR3 region has 16 residues. This CDR3 is CASSLMAQVVNYGYTF. Written as DNA, the CDR3 is TGTGCCAGCAGCTTAATGGCACAGGTTGTTAACTATGGCTACACCTTC.

The chain links TRBV7-8 to TRBJ2-7; TRBD1 matches at 7 bases. The V gene's germline CDR1 is SGHVS and CDR2 FQNEAQ. This CDR3 is built from 14 residues. The V gene end was trimmed by 5 bases and the J gene end by 3 bases; junction bases not matched to a gene: 7. The CDR3, as DNA: TGTGCCAGCAGCCCATCGACAGGGAACTACGAGCAGTACTTC. It codes for CASSPSTGNYEQYF.

J is TRBJ2-3 and V is TRBV11-2; 7 bases map to TRBD1. The CDR3 has 13 amino acids. Unmatched junction bases numbered 3, after V lost 6 bases and J lost 3 bases. Germline V gene lookup returns CDR1 SGHAT and CDR2 FQNNGV. CDR3 protein: CASSATGTDTQYF. The CDR3 DNA reads TGTGCCAGCAGTGCGACAGGGACAGATACGCAGTATTTT.

CDR3 sequence: CASSYTGNPNTEAFF. As DNA, the CDR3 is TGTGCCAGCAGTTACACGGGGAATCCGAACACTGAAGCTTTCTTT. The rearrangement links TRBV6-6 to TRBJ1-1; unclear D gene. Germline CDR1 reads MNHNY; CDR2 reads SVGAGI (reference sequence). CDR3 length: 15 amino acids. V was shortened by 2 bases and J by 1 base, with 11 bases between the two germline ends.

This chain connects TRBV19 to TRBJ1-6, with 11 bases fitting TRBD1. The CDR3 sequence is 13 residues long. The ends lost 6 bases at V and 9 bases at J; junction bases unmatched: 1. The germline gives CDR1 LNHDA, CDR2 SQIVND (reference sequence). The CDR3 DNA is TGTGCCAGTAGGGGACAGGGGGGTTCACCCCTCCACTTT. Its protein product is CASRGQGGSPLHF.

The V call is TRBV24-1, the J call TRBJ1-4, with no clear D. This CDR3 spans 15 amino acids. Looked up from germline, CDR1 is KGHDR and CDR2 is SFDVKD. V was pared by 8 bases and J by 8 bases, with 20 bases between. The CDR3 DNA is TGTGCCACCACCCGGGATGCGAGAAATTTCGAAAAACTGTTTTTT. Protein sequence: CATTRDARNFEKLFF.

This clone was seen just once. The chain joins TRBV7-9 to TRBJ1-1; perhaps TRBD1 as D (6 bases). Trimming removed 10 bases from V and 5 bases from J, with 14 bases in between. The CDR3 sequence is 12 residues long. Germline-derived CDR1 and CDR2 are SEHNR and FQNEAQ (reference sequence). CDR3 sequence (DNA): TGTGCCACCACCCCCCAGGGGACTGAAGCTTTCTTT. Amino acids: CATTPQGTEAFF.

As concerns this clone: A read error may account for a junction end that differs from germline. The gene calls are TRBV9 and TRBJ2-2, with 9 bases lining up with TRBD1. The CDR3 covers 16 residues. Per germline, CDR1 SGDLS and CDR2 YYNGEE. The CDR3 sequence: CASSVDGQGKGRGAVF. Written as DNA, the CDR3 is TGTGCCAGCAGCGTAGATGGACAGGGGAAGGGCCGGGGAGCTGTTTTT.

J is TRBJ1-6 and V is TRBV4-1; TRBD1 aligns across 9 bases. The germline V gene encodes CDR1 MGHRA and CDR2 YSYEKL. Trimming took 4 bases from V and 9 from J; bases not matched to a gene: 13. This CDR3 has 17 residues. The CDR3 loop reads CASSRDPNRGQVSPLHF. The CDR3 coding sequence is TGCGCCAGCAGCCGGGACCCTAACAGGGGGCAAGTTTCACCCCTCCACTTT.

This clone was seen more than once but under ten times. The rearrangement uses TRBV6-5 and TRBJ1-3; D uncertain. Germline lookup yields CDR1 MNHEY and CDR2 SVGAGI. The CDR3 consists of 16 residues. V shed 4 bases and J shed 0 bases, with 13 bases lying between them. CDR3 DNA sequence: TGTGCCAGCAGTTCGGGAGACCGGAACTCTGGAAACACCATATATTTT. Protein sequence: CASSSGDRNSGNTIYF.

Many counts were recorded for this clone. V usage is TRBV4-1 and J usage is TRBJ1-1, with D perhaps matching TRBD1 (6 bases). Germline CDR1 MGHRA, CDR2 YSYEKL. The CDR3 has 15 residues. V shed 2 bases and J shed 0 bases, with 10 bases lying between them. The CDR3 sequence is CASSQSDRLNTEAFF. The DNA of the CDR3 is TGCGCCAGCAGCCAATCAGACAGGTTGAACACTGAAGCTTTCTTT.

This rearrangement joins TRBV5-5 to TRBJ2-4; 8 bases are a match to TRBD2. The CDR3 runs 17 residues. Germline V gene sequence: CDR1 SGHKS, CDR2 YYEKEE (reference sequence). V lost 1 base, J lost 0 bases, and 6 bases stayed unmatched. The CDR3 protein is CASSLLAGGLAKNIQYF. CDR3 nucleotides: TGTGCCAGCAGCTTGCTGGCGGGGGGCTTAGCCAAAAACATTCAGTACTTC.

The chain combines TRBV5-5 with TRBJ2-7; 8 nucleotides align to TRBD2. Trimming removed 4 bases from V and 3 bases from J; junction bases left unmatched: 15. The germline gives CDR1 SGHKS, CDR2 YYEKEE (reference sequence). The CDR3 totals 17 residues. CDR3 region: CASSPKRTSNNLYEQYF. The CDR3 region has the DNA TGTGCCAGCAGCCCCAAACGGACTAGCAATAATCTCTACGAGCAGTACTTC. Drawing the rest from reference TRBV5-5 and TRBJ2-7, the complete variable domain is DAGVTQSPTHLIKTRGQQVTLRCSPISGHKSVSWYQQVLGQGPQFIFQYYEKEERGRGNFPDRFSARQFPNYSSELNVNALLLGDSALYLCASSPKRTSNNLYEQYFGPGTRLTVT.

The chain employs TRBV24-1 and TRBJ2-3; TRBD1 might be the D (5 bases). The CDR3 length is 12 residues. The germline gives CDR1 KGHDR, CDR2 SFDVKD. The V and J ends lost 9 bases and 0 bases respectively, with 6 bases between them. CDR3 sequence: CATGASTDTQYF. In nucleotides, the CDR3 is TGTGCCACCGGGGCTAGCACAGATACGCAGTATTTT.

Only a few counts were recorded for this clone. The genes are TRBV2 and TRBJ2-2; 14 bases are shared with TRBD2. Germline V lookup: CDR1 SNHLY, CDR2 FYNNEI. With V trimmed by 6 bases and J by 6 bases, 3 bases remained unmatched. CDR3 length equals 15 residues. CDR3 sequence: CASSGLAGGPGELFF. The CDR3, as DNA: TGTGCCAGCAGCGGACTAGCGGGGGGACCCGGGGAGCTGTTTTTT.

The rearrangement uses TRBV12-3 or TRBV12-4 and TRBJ1-2; a possible D gene is TRBD1 (5 bases). V dropped 1 base and J dropped 6 bases, with 9 bases sitting between them. This CDR3 region has 13 residues. For the CDR3, the DNA is TGTGCCAGCAGTTTAGTGCAGGGTGATGGCTACACCTTC. Translation: CASSLVQGDGYTF.

J is TRBJ1-3 and V is TRBV7-9; 7 bases match TRBD1. The CDR3 runs to 15 residues. The J segment lost 4 bases and the V segment lost 7 bases, leaving 10 bases of the junction unmatched. Germline V gene sequence: CDR1 SEHNR, CDR2 FQNEAQ (reference sequence). Written as DNA, the CDR3 is TGTGCCAGCATCCACAGGGGAACGCGGGGAAACACCATATATTTT. Amino acids: CASIHRGTRGNTIYF.

This chain joins TRBV29-1 and TRBJ1-1; D might be TRBD1 (5 bases). V was cut by 6 bases and J by 0 bases, with 14 bases left in between. CDR1 SQVTM and CDR2 ANQGSEA come from the germline V gene. This CDR3 is 14 amino acids long. The CDR3 DNA is TGCAGCGTCCTACTCCAGGGATTGAACACTGAAGCTTTCTTT. This sequence encodes CSVLLQGLNTEAFF.

This clone was seen once. The V and J genes are TRBV11-2 and TRBJ1-3, with D uncertain. The V and J ends lost 3 bases and 4 bases respectively, with 10 bases between them. The CDR3 is made up of 14 amino acids. CDR1 SGHAT and CDR2 FQNNGV come from the germline V gene. The CDR3 reads CASSFDTGGNTIYF. CDR3 coding DNA: TGTGCCAGCAGCTTCGACACGGGGGGAAACACCATATATTTT.

CDR3 residues: CASTLGYSGQETQYF. CDR3 sequence (DNA): TGTGCCAGCACCCTGGGGTACAGCGGCCAAGAGACCCAGTACTTC. This chain connects TRBV7-9 to TRBJ2-5; a weak D match, TRBD2 (5 bases). Per germline, CDR1 SEHNR and CDR2 FQNEAQ (reference sequence). Trimming took off 7 bases at V and 1 base at J, with 16 bases between the two ends. The CDR3 sequence is 15 residues long.

The V gene is TRBV19, the J gene TRBJ1-5, with 10 nucleotides matching TRBD1. The trim removed 4 bases at V and 3 bases at J, leaving 9 bases unmatched. Germline V gene data show CDR1 as LNHDA and CDR2 as SQIVND (reference sequence). The length of the CDR3 is 17 residues. CDR3 protein: CASSSRDRGAVNQPQHF. The CDR3 region has the DNA TGTGCCAGTAGTAGCCGGGACAGGGGCGCAGTCAATCAGCCCCAGCATTTT.

This chain connects TRBV3-1 (or the pseudogene TRBV3-2) to TRBJ1-2; 9 bases are shared with TRBD1. The CDR3 length is 16 residues. Germline loops: CDR1 LGHDT, CDR2 YNNKEL (reference sequence). The trim removed 4 bases at V and 0 bases at J, leaving 6 bases unmatched. The CDR3 reads CASSPGQGLANYGYTF. The DNA for the CDR3 is TGTGCCAGCAGCCCGGGACAGGGCTTAGCTAACTATGGCTACACCTTC.

The chain combines TRBV6-6 with TRBJ1-5, with 8 bases identical to TRBD1. This CDR3 contains 13 residues. After removal of 5 bases from V and 14 bases from J, the junction contained 11 bases not matched to a gene. The germline V gene has CDR1 MNHNY and CDR2 SVGAGI (reference sequence). CDR3 loop: CASSPISDRAKHF. The CDR3 nucleotides read TGTGCCAGCAGTCCGATCTCGGACAGGGCCAAGCATTTT.

This chain connects TRBV6-5 to TRBJ1-5; 8 positions agree with TRBD1. The V gene end was trimmed by 4 bases and the J gene end by 4 bases; junction bases not matched to a gene: 6. From germline, CDR1 is MNHEY and CDR2 SVGAGI. This CDR3 is 15 amino acids long. The CDR3 bases are TGTGCCAGCAGTTTCGACAGGGGTGGGAATCAGCCCCAGCATTTT. This translates into CASSFDRGGNQPQHF.

The rearrangement uses TRBV11-2 and TRBJ1-4; D uncertain. V dropped 2 bases and J dropped 0 bases, with 7 bases sitting between them. Germline values: CDR1 SGHAT, CDR2 FQNNGV. This CDR3 region has 15 residues. CDR3 residues: CASSLQLSTNEKLFF. As DNA, the CDR3 is TGTGCCAGCAGCTTACAACTGTCAACTAATGAAAAACTGTTTTTT.

The gene calls are TRBV19 and TRBJ2-2; 15 nucleotides agree with TRBD2. This CDR3 has 17 amino acids. V lost 0 bases, J lost 9 bases, and 5 bases stayed unmatched. Per the germline V gene, CDR1 is LNHDA and CDR2 is SQIVND (reference sequence). The CDR3 DNA reads as TGTGCCAGTAGTATAGATGGGACTAGCGGGGGGTCTCGGGAGCTGTTTTTT. Translated, it gives CASSIDGTSGGSRELFF.

The chain joins TRBV6-6 to TRBJ2-5, with 7 bases that match TRBD1. Germline loops: CDR1 MNHNY, CDR2 SVGAGI (reference sequence). The CDR3 runs 14 residues. V shed 8 bases and J 4 bases; nucleotides not matched to a gene: 10. CDR3 residues: CASLPRGQRETQYF. CDR3 bases: TGTGCCAGCCTCCCGAGGGGGCAGCGAGAGACCCAGTACTTC.

The chain joins TRBV6-4 to TRBJ1-5, with D possibly being TRBD1 (5 bases). V was shortened by 5 bases and J by 2 bases, with 13 bases between the two germline ends. Germline values: CDR1 MRHNA, CDR2 SNTAGT. This CDR3 has 15 amino acids. The CDR3: CASSPGGGGNQPQHF. The CDR3 bases are TGTGCCAGCAGTCCCGGGGGGGGTGGCAATCAGCCCCAGCATTTT.

The chain employs TRBV30 and TRBJ2-5, with no clear D. Trimming cost V 8 bases and J 2 bases, with 15 bases left between them. CDR3 size: 13 residues. CDR1 and CDR2 from the germline V gene are GTSNPN and SVGIG (reference sequence). The CDR3: CAANQNQQETQYF. The CDR3 DNA is TGTGCCGCAAACCAGAACCAGCAAGAGACCCAGTACTTC. The variable domain in full, with the rest retrieved from reference TRBV30 and TRBJ2-5, is SQTIHQWPATLVQPVGSPLSLECTVEGTSNPNLYWYRQAAGRGLQLLFYSVGIGQISSEVPQNLSASRPQDRQFILSSKKLLLSDSGFYLCAANQNQQETQYFGPGTRLLVL.